This T cell receptor beta chain was captured in a study of blood T cell repertoires in COVID-19. As for the study in general: The study drew acute and convalescent COVID-19 samples from the United States, Italy and Spain. Sample material is recorded as cDNA or gDNA derived from T cells, B-cell-depleted T cells, or PBMCs.

The CDR3 has 18 residues. The ends were cut back, 0 bases at V and 3 bases at J, with 19 bases in the middle. CDR1 and CDR2 from the germline V gene are SGHDT and YYEEEE. Source study methods: The assay estimated nucleated cells by amplifying reference gene primers. The table came from immunoSEQ multiplex PCR; TCRdb's copy has only in-frame clones and leaves some out. V and J calls and clone size follow that table, whereas D and trimming were derived from the DNA. Of about 670,000 clones in the sample, around 90% are singletons; the top ten hold 0.2% to 0.3%. The specimen was peripheral blood. The rearrangement links TRBV5-6 to TRBJ1-3; D is possibly TRBD1 (5 bases). The TCR originated in a woman aged 18-29 years with acute or convalescent COVID-19. CDR3 sequence: CASSLVTAPEWVGNTIYF. Here the CDR3 DNA reads TGTGCCAGCAGCTTGGTGACAGCCCCTGAGTGGGTTGGAAACACCATATATTTT.